The 9 T cell receptor beta chains below all came from one sample that was sequenced in a study of shared clonotypes between healthy human individuals. Method: immunoSEQ multiplex PCR; TCRdb's copy keeps in-frame clones and lacks some. The data hold some 1,600,000 clones, with approximately 98% observed a single time. The sample comprised naive CD4+ T cells sorted from blood. Subset specified: CD45RA+ positively selected. Receptors originate from a man aged 25-45 years in good health.

V gene TRBV28 combines with J gene TRBJ2-2; 12 nucleotides match TRBD1. Losses at the gene ends were 5 bases for V and 5 bases for J; bases not matched to a gene: 3. The germline CDR1 and CDR2 sequences are MDHEN and SYDVKM. CDR3 length: 15 amino acids. The CDR3 here is CASSRDRGQTGELFF. CDR3 coding DNA: TGTGCCAGCAGTCGGGACAGGGGGCAAACCGGGGAGCTGTTTTTT.

The chain employs TRBV11-2 and TRBJ1-5; D might be TRBD1 (6 bases). CDR1 is SGHAT, CDR2 FQNNGV, per germline. The CDR3 length is 15 residues. The V and J ends lost 5 bases and 0 bases respectively, with 11 bases between them. The CDR3 sequence: CASSANRDSNQPQHF. The CDR3 DNA is TGTGCCAGCAGCGCCAACAGGGATAGCAATCAGCCCCAGCATTTT.

The J gene is TRBJ1-1, the V gene TRBV15, with D hard to call. Germline assignment: CDR1 LNHNV and CDR2 YYDKDF (reference sequence). Trimming shortened V by 4 bases and J by 1 base, and 1 base separated the two germline ends. This CDR3 spans 11 amino acids. DNA of the CDR3: TGTGCCACCAGCAAGAACACTGAAGCTTTCTTT. Translating it yields CATSKNTEAFF.

This rearrangement joins TRBV10-3 to TRBJ2-2, with 7 positions matching TRBD2. V dropped 5 bases and J dropped 5; count of bases not matched to a gene: 8. This CDR3 has 15 residues. The germline CDR1 and CDR2 sequences are ENHRY and SYGVKD. The CDR3 nucleotides are TGTGCCATCAGTCCTGGGGGAGGGCGGACCGGGGAGCTGTTTTTT. Translating it yields CAISPGGGRTGELFF.

The V call is TRBV6-1, the J call TRBJ2-2; D ambiguous. This CDR3 contains 14 residues. Trimming shortened V by 6 bases and J by 7 bases, and 15 bases separated the two germline ends. The V gene's germline CDR1 is MNHNS and CDR2 SASEGT. The CDR3 region is CASSASRVFGELFF. The CDR3, as DNA: TGTGCCAGCAGCGCCTCCCGGGTGTTCGGGGAGCTGTTTTTT.

This chain uses TRBV5-5 with TRBJ2-3; tentatively, D is TRBD2 (6 bases). Looked up from germline, CDR1 is SGHKS and CDR2 is YYEKEE (reference sequence). The CDR3 runs to 16 residues. The V end was cut by 1 base, the J end by 0 bases, with 12 bases between. The CDR3 spells CASSLWSGRSTDTQYF. The CDR3 nucleotides read TGTGCCAGCAGCTTGTGGAGCGGGCGGAGCACAGATACGCAGTATTTT. The whole variable domain, remainder taken from reference TRBV5-5 and TRBJ2-3, is DAGVTQSPTHLIKTRGQQVTLRCSPISGHKSVSWYQQVLGQGPQFIFQYYEKEERGRGNFPDRFSARQFPNYSSELNVNALLLGDSALYLCASSLWSGRSTDTQYFGPGTRLTVL.

A note on this clone: At the DNA level, this CDR3 is encoded by other sequences in the same sample as well. The rearrangement links TRBV5-1 to TRBJ2-2; D call uncertain. The CDR3 runs to 14 residues. V was pared by 4 bases and J by 2 bases, with 9 bases between. The germline V gene encodes CDR1 SGHRS and CDR2 YFSETQ. DNA of the CDR3: TGCGCCAGCAGCCCGGACGGAAACACCGGGGAGCTGTTTTTT. Translating it yields CASSPDGNTGELFF.

The chain combines TRBV11-3 with TRBJ2-1; D ambiguous. The CDR3 spans 14 residues. Trimming shortened V by 0 bases and J by 5 bases, and 8 bases separated the two germline ends. Per the germline V gene, CDR1 is SGHNT and CDR2 is YENEEA. CDR3 in amino acids: CASSLEMGNNEQFF. The CDR3 region has the DNA TGTGCCAGCAGCTTAGAAATGGGGAACAATGAGCAGTTCTTC.

V usage is TRBV7-8 and J usage is TRBJ2-2; D gene unclear. The length of the CDR3 is 15 residues. Germline V gives CDR1 SGHVS, CDR2 FQNEAQ. V lost 2 bases and J lost 4, with 11 bases in between. The CDR3 protein is CASSLRATGTGELFF. The CDR3, as DNA: TGTGCCAGCAGCTTACGCGCGACGGGCACCGGGGAGCTGTTTTTT.